Each of the 5 T cell receptor beta chains below was sequenced from the same sample in a study of healthy donors' naive CD4 and CD8 T cells. Each TCR library used roughly 0.45 ug of total RNA and a linear amplification protocol. MiXCR, applied by TCRdb to the reads, yields one record per CDR3 protein. Of roughly 200,000 distinct CDR3 sequences listed, about 74% are singletons. Sequencing input: naive CD4+ and CD8+ T cells sorted from blood, pooled from several donors. Every receptor here comes from a pool of human donors in good health; the sample pools cells from several healthy donors.

This clonotype has a single count. The chain carries TRBV19 and TRBJ2-1; D is possibly TRBD1 or TRBD2 (6 bases each). CDR1 is LNHDA and CDR2 is SQIVND in the germline V gene (reference sequence). V lost 0 bases and J lost 6, with 12 bases in between. The CDR3 spans 15 residues. The CDR3 loop reads CASSIDTGGGNEQFF. The CDR3 region has the DNA TGTGCCAGTAGTATAGATACCGGAGGGGGCAATGAGCAGTTCTTC.

The V call is TRBV7-8, the J call TRBJ1-5, with TRBD1 as a possible D gene (5 bases). This CDR3 contains 15 residues. V dropped 5 bases and J dropped 9 bases, with 20 bases sitting between them. CDR1 and CDR2 (germline): SGHVS, FQNEAQ. CDR3: CASSPFGGLSRPQHF. The CDR3 coding sequence is TGTGCCAGCAGCCCCTTTGGGGGATTGAGTCGGCCCCAGCATTTT.

The CDR3 spells CASMGFSLREISYEQYF. In nucleotides, the CDR3 is TGTGCCAGCATGGGGTTTAGTTTGCGGGAAATATCCTACGAGCAGTACTTC. V gene TRBV27 combines with J gene TRBJ2-7; perhaps TRBD2 as D (6 bases). This CDR3 has 17 amino acids. In germline, CDR1 is MNHEY, CDR2 SMNVEV (reference sequence). Trimming stripped 7 bases from V and 1 base from J, with 23 bases between.

The chain uses TRBV29-1 and TRBJ2-2; D unresolved. CDR1 is SQVTM, CDR2 ANQGSEA, per germline. The CDR3 sequence is 11 residues long. The V end was cut by 4 bases, the J end by 7 bases, with 7 bases between. The CDR3 spells CSVGFGGELFF. The CDR3 DNA sequence: TGCAGCGTTGGATTTGGCGGGGAGCTGTTTTTT.

The chain couples TRBV6-5 to TRBJ2-7; D is unclear. Between the trimmed V and J ends, which lost 1 base and 3 bases, there was a span of 7 bases. The CDR3 contains 13 residues. Germline CDR1 MNHEY, CDR2 SVGAGI. The chain's CDR3 is CASSYFGDYEQYF. CDR3 in DNA: TGTGCCAGCAGTTACTTTGGAGACTACGAGCAGTACTTC.